The clone carrying this TCR beta chain counts as medium-sized. Its antigen is undetermined. This sample stems from a study of spatial heterogeneity in lung cancer. Study-wide points: Counts of expanded alpha and beta TCRs within tumors tracked the tumor nonsynonymous mutation count.

Time point of the sample: sample taken at primary tumor resection. MiXCR was run by TCRdb on the 5' RACE reads, yielding one entry per CDR3 protein. The data show 5,500 to 7,500 distinct CDR3 sequences, roughly 13% seen once. The sequence was collected from a male donor with early-stage non-small cell lung cancer. The source material was lung tumor tissue, sampled at surgery.

CDR3 bases: TGTGCCAGCAGCTTGTATTTGTTGGGGAACACCGGGGAGCTGTTTTTT. Translated, it gives CASSLYLLGNTGELFF. V usage is TRBV7-9 and J usage is TRBJ2-2; D is unclear. The length of the CDR3 is 16 residues. CDR1 SEHNR and CDR2 FQNEAQ come from the germline V gene (reference sequence). V lost 3 bases and J lost 1, with 12 bases in between.